This TCR beta chain was documented in a study of T cell changes during pregnancy in multiple sclerosis. TCRdb's table, derived via immunoSEQ multiplex PCR, lists solely in-frame clones and lacks some. Of under 65,000 clones in the sample, 80% to 95% were seen once. CDR1 and CDR2 (germline): KGHSH, LQKENI. Trimming removed 3 bases from V and 0 bases from J; junction bases left unmatched: 7. The CDR3 consists of 16 residues. This clonotype was obtained from a female donor with multiple sclerosis, enrolled in a pregnancy study. The sequences come from CD4+ T cells from peripheral blood mononuclear cells, collected in the third trimester of pregnancy. This chain uses TRBV18 with TRBJ1-1; 7 bases are a match to TRBD1. The CDR3 DNA is TGTGCCAGCTCACCCGACAGGGTGGGGGTGAACACTGAAGCTTTCTTT. It translates to CASSPDRVGVNTEAFF. The variable domain in full, completed from reference TRBV18 and TRBJ1-1, reads NAGVMQNPRHLVRRRGQEARLRCSPMKGHSHVYWYRQLPEEGLKFMVYLQKENIIDESGMPKERFSAEFPKEGPSILRIQQVVRGDSAAYFCASSPDRVGVNTEAFFGQGTRLTVV.